These 14 T cell receptor beta chains originate from one sample sequenced in a study of T cells after yellow fever vaccination. TCRdb fed the 5' RACE reads into MiXCR, producing one record per CDR3 protein. This sample has about 220,000 distinct CDR3 sequences, with 6.5% to 7.5% found just once. The sequencing used CD4+ T cells sorted from PBMCs, collected on the day of the yellow fever booster vaccination. The receptors come from a man aged 30-40 years who received the YFV17D yellow fever vaccine.

This clonotype showed up just a few times. The rearrangement joins TRBV20-1 to TRBJ2-5, with 12 bases fitting TRBD2. The CDR3 is 16 residues long. Germline V CDR1 and CDR2: DFQATT, SNEGSKA (reference sequence). The ends lost 1 base at V and 1 base at J; junction bases unmatched: 4. CDR3 nucleotides: TGCAGTGCTAGAGGACTAGCGGGGGCCCTCCAAGAGACCCAGTACTTC. Protein sequence: CSARGLAGALQETQYF.

This chain uses TRBV29-1 with TRBJ1-1; a weak D match, TRBD1 (5 bases). The V end was cut by 7 bases, the J end by 1 base, with 10 bases between. Germline CDR1 is SQVTM and CDR2 is ANQGSEA. This CDR3 has 12 residues. CDR3 sequence: CSGGRGNTEAFF. The CDR3 DNA reads as TGCAGCGGGGGACGGGGGAACACTGAAGCTTTCTTT.

In this sample, this clonotype turned up a few times. The chain employs TRBV21-1 and TRBJ1-5; TRBD1, the table's D call, lacks a check against the DNA. TRBV21-1 is marked as a pseudogene. This CDR3 has 18 residues. CDR3 protein: CASSPRGWQSSSNQPQHF. The CDR3, as DNA: TGTGCCAGCAGCCCTCGGGGGTGGCAGAGCAGTAGCAATCAGCCCCAGCATTTT.

This clonotype was seen at least ten times. The chain carries TRBV5-1 and TRBJ2-2; 7 bases align to TRBD2. Germline CDR1 reads SGHRS; CDR2 reads YFSETQ. The CDR3 consists of 16 residues. With V trimmed by 4 bases and J by 0 bases, 6 bases remained unmatched. Here the CDR3 reads CASSRGGTTNTGELFF. The CDR3 nucleotides are TGCGCCAGCAGCCGCGGCGGGACTACGAACACCGGGGAGCTGTTTTTT.

The sample holds a few counts of this clonotype. The chain recombines TRBV6-5 with TRBJ1-6; D gene uncertain. This CDR3 is built from 17 residues. The germline CDR1 and CDR2 sequences are MNHEY and SVGAGI. V was shortened by 2 bases and J by 4 bases, with 15 bases between the two germline ends. The CDR3 here is CASSYRFSSEYNSPLHF. In DNA form, the CDR3 reads TGTGCCAGCAGTTACCGATTTTCCAGCGAGTATAATTCACCCCTCCACTTT.

This clonotype was counted many times. V is TRBV20-1 and J is TRBJ2-4; maybe TRBD2 (6 bases). The CDR3 runs to 13 residues. Deletions cut 3 bases from V and 8 bases from J, with 14 bases between. CDR1 is DFQATT and CDR2 is SNEGSKA in the germline V gene (reference sequence). CDR3 in amino acids: CSASPGGEDIQYF. CDR3 nucleotide sequence: TGCAGTGCTAGCCCCGGGGGAGAAGACATTCAGTACTTC.

This clonotype was detected a few times. The genes are TRBV29-1 and TRBJ1-4; no clear D gene. Deletions cut 4 bases from V and 4 bases from J, with 7 bases between. The CDR3 sequence is 12 residues long. CDR1 and CDR2 from the germline V gene are SQVTM and ANQGSEA. CDR3 DNA: TGCAGCGTTGCCAGTGGTAATGAAAAACTGTTTTTT. It codes for CSVASGNEKLFF.

The rearrangement joins TRBV20-1 to TRBJ2-3; 10 bases are shared with TRBD2. Germline V CDR1 and CDR2: DFQATT, SNEGSKA (reference sequence). The ends lost 3 bases at V and 4 bases at J; junction bases unmatched: 7. This CDR3 is built from 15 residues. In DNA, the CDR3 is TGCAGTGCTAGGGCTAGCGGGAGTTCCCCAGATACGCAGTATTTT. It is translated as CSARASGSSPDTQYF.

V usage is TRBV10-1 and J usage is TRBJ2-1, with a tentative D call TRBD2 (6 bases). The length of the CDR3 is 16 residues. Germline loops: CDR1 WNHNN, CDR2 SYGVQD (reference sequence). V lost 0 bases, J lost 1 base, and 10 bases lay in between. The CDR3 DNA sequence: TGCGCCAGCAGTGAGTCTATTGGGGGGTCCTACAATGAGCAGTTCTTC. This codes for CASSESIGGSYNEQFF.

The V gene is TRBV7-3, the J gene TRBJ2-5; 7 bases fit TRBD2. The CDR3 covers 14 residues. V lost 5 bases, J lost 4 bases, and 7 bases stayed unmatched. The germline V gene has CDR1 SGHTA and CDR2 FQGTGA. The CDR3 reads CASSMGIAGETQYF. CDR3 nucleotide sequence: TGTGCCAGCAGCATGGGGATAGCGGGAGAGACCCAGTACTTC.

This clonotype has more than one count but fewer than ten. The chain is built from TRBV7-2 and TRBJ2-7; tentative D call: TRBD2 (6 bases). The CDR3 is 15 amino acids. Germline V gives CDR1 SGHTA, CDR2 FQGNSA. V dropped 3 bases and J dropped 1 base, with 13 bases sitting between them. DNA for the CDR3: TGTGCCAGCAGCTTGCTAGCGACTATTTCCTACGAGCAGTACTTC. Amino acid sequence: CASSLLATISYEQYF.

V and J are TRBV4-2 and TRBJ2-1; D gene uncertain. The CDR3 loop spans 14 amino acids. Trimming removed 2 bases from V and 5 bases from J, with 10 bases in between. CDR1 and CDR2 (germline): LGHNA, YNFKEQ. The CDR3 nucleotides are TGTGCCAGCAGCCAACACCTCCAGAACAATGAGCAGTTCTTC. Residues: CASSQHLQNNEQFF.

This clonotype was recorded at least ten times. J is TRBJ2-1 and V is TRBV28; TRBD2 matches at 8 bases. The CDR3 contains 15 residues. CDR1 MDHEN and CDR2 SYDVKM come from the germline V gene. V was clipped by 4 bases and J by 9 bases; unmatched bases: 11. DNA of the CDR3: TGTGCCAGCAGTTACCCGGCGGGAGGTGGTATTGAGCAGTTCTTC. It codes for CASSYPAGGGIEQFF.

This clonotype showed up many times. The gene calls are TRBV18 and TRBJ2-5; D is ambiguous. Germline-derived CDR1 and CDR2 are KGHSH and LQKENI. V lost 3 bases and J lost 0, with 17 bases in between. The CDR3 consists of 17 residues. The CDR3 coding sequence is TGTGCCAGCTCACCCAGCTTGGTGGGATCACACCAAGAGACCCAGTACTTC. Encoded protein: CASSPSLVGSHQETQYF.